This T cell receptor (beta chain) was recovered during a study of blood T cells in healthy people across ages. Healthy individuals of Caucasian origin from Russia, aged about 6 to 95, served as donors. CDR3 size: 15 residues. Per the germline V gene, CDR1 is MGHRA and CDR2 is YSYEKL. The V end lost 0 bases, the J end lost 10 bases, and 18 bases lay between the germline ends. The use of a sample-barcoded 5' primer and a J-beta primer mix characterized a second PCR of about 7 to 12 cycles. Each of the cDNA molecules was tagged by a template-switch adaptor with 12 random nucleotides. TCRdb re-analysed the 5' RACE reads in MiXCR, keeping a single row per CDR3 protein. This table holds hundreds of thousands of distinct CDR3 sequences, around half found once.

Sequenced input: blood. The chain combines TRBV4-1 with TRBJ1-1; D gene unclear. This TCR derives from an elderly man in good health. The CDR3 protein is CASSQEGGTITPAFF. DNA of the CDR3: TGCGCCAGCAGCCAAGAAGGTGGCACGATAACGCCAGCTTTCTTT.